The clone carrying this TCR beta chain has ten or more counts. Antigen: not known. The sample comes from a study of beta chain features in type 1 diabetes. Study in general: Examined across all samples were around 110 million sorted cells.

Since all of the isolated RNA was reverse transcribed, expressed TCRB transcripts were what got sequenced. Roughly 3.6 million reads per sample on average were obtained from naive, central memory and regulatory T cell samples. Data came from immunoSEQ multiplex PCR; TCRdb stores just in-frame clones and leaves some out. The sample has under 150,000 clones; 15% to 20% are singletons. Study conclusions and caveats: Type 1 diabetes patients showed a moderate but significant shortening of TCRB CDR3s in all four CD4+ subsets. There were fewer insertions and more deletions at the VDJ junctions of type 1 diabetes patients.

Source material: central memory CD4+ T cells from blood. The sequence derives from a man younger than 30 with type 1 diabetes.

This chain's CDR3 is CASSLGTGTNYGYTF. DNA for the CDR3: TGCGCCAGCAGCTTGGGGACAGGGACTAACTATGGCTACACCTTC. This rearrangement joins TRBV5-1 to TRBJ1-2, with 8 nucleotides matching TRBD1. This CDR3 has 15 amino acids. Germline V gene sequence: CDR1 SGHRS, CDR2 YFSETQ. The J segment lost 0 bases and the V segment lost 0 bases, leaving 1 base of the junction unmatched.